The 13 T cell receptor beta chains given below trace back to one sample, sequenced in a study of T cell repertoires in cytomegalovirus infection. Using its own MiXCR run on the reads, TCRdb lists one record per CDR3 protein. Found here are about 130,000 distinct CDR3 sequences, roughly 8.2% of them singletons; the top ten hold 10%. The sequencing sample was made of PBMCs. The receptors stem from a human donor in good health (CMV status not recorded). Some clones in this sample may be carry-over from other donors' samples.

This sequence joins TRBV28 and TRBJ1-5; the match to TRBD1 covers 11 bases. This CDR3 has 17 residues. Trimming removed 4 bases from V and 2 bases from J; junction bases left unmatched: 7. CDR1 MDHEN and CDR2 SYDVKM come from the germline V gene. The DNA for the CDR3 is TGTGCCAGCAGTTCCGGGACAGGGGGTAGTCGCAATCAGCCCCAGCATTTT. Translated: CASSSGTGGSRNQPQHF. Drawing the rest from reference TRBV28 and TRBJ1-5, the complete variable domain is DVKVTQSSRYLVKRTGEKVFLECVQDMDHENMFWYRQDPGLGLRLIYFSYDVKMKEKGDIPEGYSVSREKKERFSLILESASTNQTSMYLCASSSGTGGSRNQPQHFGDGTRLSIL.

This chain connects TRBV30 to TRBJ1-1; D remains unclear. The V gene's germline CDR1 is GTSNPN and CDR2 SVGIG (reference sequence). The CDR3 is made up of 12 amino acids. V dropped 5 bases and J dropped 3 bases, with 10 bases sitting between them. CDR3 DNA: TGTGCCTGGCGAGAGACGGACACTGAAGCTTTCTTT. Translation gives CAWRETDTEAFF.

This clonotype was counted many times. The gene calls are TRBV2 and TRBJ2-5; TRBD2 matches at 8 bases. Germline V gives CDR1 SNHLY, CDR2 FYNNEI. The CDR3 totals 16 residues. The V and J ends lost 0 bases and 2 bases, in that order; junction bases with no gene match: 5. The CDR3 coding sequence is TGTGCCAGCAGTGAAGCAACGGGGGGGCGTCAAGAGACCCAGTACTTC. Its protein product is CASSEATGGRQETQYF.

This chain joins TRBV30 and TRBJ1-1, with D tentatively TRBD1 (5 bases). Germline V gene data show CDR1 as GTSNPN and CDR2 as SVGIG (reference sequence). This CDR3 has 13 amino acids. V lost 0 bases and J lost 1, with 6 bases in between. The CDR3 loop reads CAWSVGGNTEAFF. Written as DNA, the CDR3 is TGTGCCTGGAGTGTTGGGGGGAACACTGAAGCTTTCTTT.

The chain combines TRBV5-1 with TRBJ2-2; no definite D call. The CDR3 has 14 amino acids. Deletions cut 0 bases from V and 6 bases from J, with 9 bases between. Looked up from germline, CDR1 is SGHRS and CDR2 is YFSETQ. This CDR3 is CASSLVDLSGELFF. The CDR3 DNA reads TGCGCCAGCAGCTTGGTTGACCTCTCCGGGGAGCTGTTTTTT.

V usage is TRBV2 and J usage is TRBJ2-1, with a weak D call TRBD1 (5 bases). Germline V CDR1 and CDR2: SNHLY, FYNNEI. Trimming stripped 5 bases from V and 6 bases from J, with 17 bases between. The length of the CDR3 is 15 residues. The CDR3 DNA sequence: TGTGCCAGCAGTAAAGGGGCTGTCCAACGCAATGAGCAGTTCTTC. This translates into CASSKGAVQRNEQFF.

Many counts were recorded for this clonotype. This chain joins TRBV9 and TRBJ1-1; 8 nucleotides match TRBD1. Germline CDR1 is SGDLS and CDR2 is YYNGEE. With 3 bases clipped from V and 2 bases from J, the junction kept 6 bases outside the gene matches. This CDR3 comprises 15 residues. The CDR3 DNA is TGTGCCAGCAGCGCAAGGGACAGGAGAAACACTGAAGCTTTCTTT. Protein product: CASSARDRRNTEAFF.

This clonotype came up many times. The V gene is TRBV4-1, the J gene TRBJ1-5; 9 bases match TRBD1. Germline values: CDR1 MGHRA, CDR2 YSYEKL. CDR3 length equals 16 residues. V was pared by 5 bases and J by 5 bases, with 10 bases of the junction left unmatched. The CDR3, as DNA: TGCGCCAGCAGCTCCCTGGGACAGGGTCCCGATCAGCCCCAGCATTTT. Translation gives CASSSLGQGPDQPQHF.

In DNA form, the CDR3 reads TGTGCCAGCTCACCTCGACAGGGAGGGGACGGTGAGCAGTTCTTC. Encoded protein: CASSPRQGGDGEQFF. The chain combines TRBV18 with TRBJ2-1; D may match TRBD1 or TRBD2 (7 bases each). V gave up 3 bases and J gave up 9 bases, with 18 bases separating them. This CDR3 contains 15 residues. The germline V gene has CDR1 KGHSH and CDR2 LQKENI.

This clonotype was counted many times. This chain connects TRBV7-2 to TRBJ1-1; 7 bases are shared with TRBD1. Germline loops: CDR1 SGHTA, CDR2 FQGNSA. This CDR3 is built from 13 residues. J lost 7 bases, V lost 5 bases, and 7 bases had no gene match. Here the CDR3 DNA reads TGTGCCAGCAGCCCCGCGGCAGGGGGTGAAGCTTTCTTT. Protein sequence: CASSPAAGGEAFF.

A few counts support this clonotype. The V gene is TRBV5-4, the J gene TRBJ2-1; TRBD1 agrees at 7 bases. There are 15 residues in the CDR3. Germline values: CDR1 SGHNT, CDR2 YYREEE (reference sequence). Trimming cost V 4 bases and J 4 bases; bases outside gene matches: 8. The CDR3 DNA reads as TGTGCCAGCAGCCCCGGGACAGACCTATACAATGAGCAGTTCTTC. Amino acid sequence: CASSPGTDLYNEQFF. Filled out from reference TRBV5-4 and TRBJ2-1, the complete variable domain reads ETGVTQSPTHLIKTRGQQVTLRCSSQSGHNTVSWYQQALGQGPQFIFQYYREEENGRGNFPPRFSGLQFPNYSSELNVNALELDDSALYLCASSPGTDLYNEQFFGPGTRLTVL.

This clonotype appeared many times. The chain carries TRBV28 and TRBJ2-1, with 8 bases identical to TRBD2. Unmatched junction bases numbered 10, after V lost 5 bases and J lost 4 bases. The germline CDR1 and CDR2 sequences are MDHEN and SYDVKM. The CDR3 runs to 16 residues. The CDR3 here is CASSLTSGLEYNEQFF. DNA for the CDR3: TGTGCCAGCAGTCTCACCTCGGGACTAGAATACAATGAGCAGTTCTTC.

This clonotype was recorded at least ten times. V is TRBV7-8 and J is TRBJ1-3; possible D gene TRBD1, 6 bases. The germline V gene has CDR1 SGHVS and CDR2 FQNEAQ. Trimming removed 6 bases from V and 3 bases from J, with 12 bases in between. The CDR3 spans 14 residues. The CDR3 region has the DNA TGTGCCAGCAGTGTTACAGGGATTGGAAACACCATATATTTT. It translates to CASSVTGIGNTIYF.